The present T cell receptor beta chain was sequenced within a study of blood T cell repertoires in COVID-19. Study-level background: T cells, B-cell-depleted T cells, or PBMCs supplied cDNA or gDNA.

The germline CDR1 and CDR2 sequences are SGHRS and YFSETQ. Trimming at V came to 4 bases and at J to 5 bases, leaving 9 bases not matched to a gene. The CDR3 runs to 15 residues. The assay was immunoSEQ multiplex PCR, and TCRdb's table has in-frame clones only and misses some. The sample yields about 140,000 clones, 60% to 80% seen once. Individuals drawn from about 26 US areas were about 18 to 100 years old. Participant-reported clinical history was the basis for cohort assignment. This TCR derives from a woman aged 50 to 60 who had recovered from COVID-19. Sequencing was carried out using PBMCs or T cells enriched from blood (not recorded which). This rearrangement joins TRBV5-1 to TRBJ2-1, with 7 bases matching TRBD2. Written as DNA, the CDR3 is TGCGCCAGCAGCCCAACCGGGACTACGAACAATGAGCAGTTCTTC. Protein sequence: CASSPTGTTNNEQFF.